The 19 T cell receptor beta chains presented below share a single source sample, sequenced in a study of spatial heterogeneity in lung cancer. Time point noted: sample taken at primary tumor resection. Their antigens are not known. Overall study results and limits: Tumor mutation counts were tracked by expanded intratumoral alpha and beta TCR counts.

TCRdb re-called the 5' RACE reads through MiXCR, storing one row per CDR3 protein. Of roughly 20,000 distinct CDR3 sequences listed, 2.5% to 3% are singletons. Sequencing was performed on lung tumor tissue, taken at surgery. These receptor sequences come from a male donor with early-stage non-small cell lung cancer.

At least ten counts were recorded for this clonotype. The chain couples TRBV19 to TRBJ2-7; D uncertain. Germline loops: CDR1 LNHDA, CDR2 SQIVND (reference sequence). V lost 5 bases to trimming and J lost 1 base, with 9 bases between them. The CDR3 contains 13 residues. CDR3 protein: CASSSTVSYEQYF. The CDR3 DNA follows: TGTGCCAGTAGTTCTACAGTATCCTACGAGCAGTACTTC.

This clonotype was observed at least ten times. V gene TRBV12-3 or TRBV12-4 combines with J gene TRBJ1-2; D is uncertain. Between the trimmed V and J ends, which lost 6 bases and 8 bases, there was a span of 4 bases. The CDR3 loop spans 9 amino acids. This chain's CDR3 is CASREGYTF. CDR3 coding DNA: TGTGCCAGCAGGGAGGGCTACACCTTC.

This clonotype occurred many times. The V gene is TRBV10-3, the J gene TRBJ2-3; 12 bases fit TRBD2. The CDR3 has 18 amino acids. The J segment lost 1 base and the V segment lost 7 bases, leaving 12 bases of the junction unmatched. Germline V gives CDR1 ENHRY, CDR2 SYGVKD. The CDR3 DNA sequence: TGTGCCATCACCTCGGCGCTAGCGGGAGGGCCGGGCACAGATACGCAGTATTTT. It is translated as CAITSALAGGPGTDTQYF.

This clonotype was observed at least ten times. The V gene is TRBV4-3, the J gene TRBJ1-6; D ambiguous. The V gene's germline CDR1 is LGHNA and CDR2 YSLEER. CDR3 size: 19 residues. Trimming took off 5 bases at V and 0 bases at J, with 20 bases between the two ends. This CDR3 is CASSYHARTSSSYNSPLHF. The CDR3 nucleotides read TGCGCCAGCAGCTACCATGCCAGGACGTCAAGCTCCTATAATTCACCCCTCCACTTT.

In this sample, this clonotype is medium-sized. V usage is TRBV11-1 and J usage is TRBJ1-2; 8 bases align to TRBD1. Germline V lookup: CDR1 SGHAT, CDR2 FQDESV (reference sequence). The CDR3 spans 12 residues. The V segment lost 5 bases and the J segment 6 bases; nucleotides outside the gene matches: 2. DNA for the CDR3: TGTGCCAGCAGCGCGGACAGGGATGGCTACACCTTC. The encoded protein is CASSADRDGYTF.

This clonotype was observed many times. The chain joins TRBV6-5 to TRBJ2-1; D is perhaps TRBD1 (6 bases). This CDR3 has 16 amino acids. CDR1 is MNHEY and CDR2 is SVGAGI in the germline V gene. The V and J ends lost 6 bases and 0 bases respectively, with 15 bases between them. CDR3 coding DNA: TGTGCCAGCAGCAGGGACATGGTGGGCTCCTACAATGAGCAGTTCTTC. It codes for CASSRDMVGSYNEQFF.

This clonotype was counted ten times or more. J is TRBJ1-6 and V is TRBV5-4; 7 bases align to TRBD1. J lost 5 bases, V lost 3 bases, and 2 bases had no gene match. The CDR3 spans 14 residues. Germline V gene lookup returns CDR1 SGHNT and CDR2 YYREEE (reference sequence). CDR3 residues: CASSWDRNNSPLHF. The DNA of the CDR3 is TGTGCCAGCAGCTGGGACAGAAATAATTCACCCCTCCACTTT. The full variable domain, completed using reference TRBV5-4 and TRBJ1-6, is ETGVTQSPTHLIKTRGQQVTLRCSSQSGHNTVSWYQQALGQGPQFIFQYYREEENGRGNFPPRFSGLQFPNYSSELNVNALELDDSALYLCASSWDRNNSPLHFGNGTRLTVT.

On this clonotype: Possible read error: a much larger clone is one base away. The chain couples TRBV29-1 to TRBJ2-7; 9 nucleotides align to TRBD1. From germline, CDR1 is SQVTM and CDR2 ANQGSEA. The CDR3 totals 12 residues. Losses at the gene ends were 8 bases for V and 4 bases for J; bases not matched to a gene: 6. The CDR3 DNA follows: TGCAGCTCGCGGGGACAGGGTTACGAGCAGTACTTC. Protein: CSSRGQGYEQYF.

This clonotype was seen many times. The chain is built from TRBV18 and TRBJ1-5; D ambiguous. Germline V gene data show CDR1 as KGHSH and CDR2 as LQKENI. The V end was cut by 2 bases, the J end by 0 bases, with 2 bases between. The CDR3 is 13 residues long. CDR3 region: CASSPSSNQPQHF. The CDR3 DNA reads TGTGCCAGCTCACCATCTAGCAATCAGCCCCAGCATTTT.

This clonotype has ten or more counts. CDR3 bases: TGTGCCAGCAGCGATTTAGCGGGAGGCACAGATACGCAGTATTTT. Amino acids: CASSDLAGGTDTQYF. This rearrangement joins TRBV4-2 to TRBJ2-3; 9 positions match TRBD2. CDR3 size: 15 residues. Germline V CDR1 and CDR2: LGHNA, YNFKEQ. The V and J ends lost 5 bases and 1 base, in that order; junction bases with no gene match: 4.

This clonotype was counted many times. The gene calls are TRBV6-2 or TRBV6-3 and TRBJ1-1; 9 bases map to TRBD1. J was trimmed by 6 bases and V by 2 bases; bases with no gene match: 22. Germline V gene data show CDR1 as MNHEY and CDR2 as SVGEGT. The CDR3 runs 20 residues. The CDR3 sequence is CASSYTGDRDISMLYAEAFF. The CDR3 nucleotides read TGTGCCAGCAGTTACACGGGGGACAGGGATATATCGATGTTGTACGCTGAAGCTTTCTTT.

This clonotype was seen many times. The V gene is TRBV28, the J gene TRBJ2-1, with 8 bases that match TRBD1. The junction had 6 bases not matched to a gene; V was cut back by 6 bases and J by 5 bases. The CDR3 has 14 residues. Germline V gene sequence: CDR1 MDHEN, CDR2 SYDVKM. Here the CDR3 DNA reads TGTGCCAGCAGGTCCAGGGGGCTGCACAATGAGCAGTTCTTC. This encodes CASRSRGLHNEQFF.

The rearrangement links TRBV11-3 to TRBJ2-5, with D perhaps matching TRBD2 (5 bases). Germline loops: CDR1 SGHNT, CDR2 YENEEA. The germline V and J ends were trimmed by 0 bases and 7 bases, with 15 bases remaining between them. This CDR3 contains 15 residues. The CDR3: CASSLDRRTLGTQYF. The CDR3 region has the DNA TGTGCCAGCAGCTTAGATCGGAGGACCCTCGGGACCCAGTACTTC.

This clonotype was seen at least ten times. J is TRBJ2-3 and V is TRBV20-1, with D possibly TRBD2 on 5 matching bases. V lost 3 bases and J 4 bases, leaving 23 bases between the germline ends. This CDR3 comprises 17 residues. The germline CDR1 and CDR2 sequences are DFQATT and SNEGSKA (reference sequence). CDR3 protein: CSARGYVGRLNADTQYF. CDR3 DNA sequence: TGCAGTGCTAGGGGGTATGTGGGGAGATTGAACGCAGATACGCAGTATTTT.

The sample holds many counts of this clonotype. The rearrangement joins TRBV7-6 to TRBJ2-2; TRBD2 matches 12 bases. CDR3 length: 17 amino acids. CDR1 is SGHVS, CDR2 FNYEAQ, per germline. V lost 2 bases to trimming and J lost 3 bases; unmatched junction nucleotides: 4. Written as DNA, the CDR3 is TGTGCCAGCAGCTTACTAGCGGGAGGGCGCGACACCGGGGAGCTGTTTTTT. This translates into CASSLLAGGRDTGELFF. Combining the CDR3 with reference TRBV7-6 and TRBJ2-2 gives the whole variable domain GAGVSQSPRYKVTKRGQDVALRCDPISGHVSLYWYRQALGQGPEFLTYFNYEAQQDKSGLPNDRFSAERPEGSISTLTIQRTEQRDSAMYRCASSLLAGGRDTGELFFGEGSRLTVL.

In this sample, this clonotype turned up many times. The rearrangement uses TRBV29-1 and TRBJ2-7; TRBD1 or TRBD2 may be the D gene (5 bases each). The CDR3 has 12 amino acids. Germline V gives CDR1 SQVTM, CDR2 ANQGSEA. Between the trimmed V and J ends, which lost 4 bases and 6 bases, there was a span of 13 bases. CDR3 DNA sequence: TGCAGCGTTGGGGACGGCGTGGGCGAGCAGTACTTC. It encodes CSVGDGVGEQYF.

The chain uses TRBV9 and TRBJ2-5; 12 nucleotides align to TRBD1. With 2 bases clipped from V and 5 bases from J, the junction kept 7 bases outside the gene matches. The CDR3 runs 16 residues. CDR1 is SGDLS, CDR2 YYNGEE, per germline. Here the CDR3 reads CASSVSGTGGSETQYF. The CDR3 DNA reads as TGTGCCAGCAGCGTTTCCGGGACAGGGGGCAGCGAGACCCAGTACTTC. The full variable domain, rest sourced from reference TRBV9 and TRBJ2-5, is DSGVTQTPKHLITATGQRVTLRCSPRSGDLSVYWYQQSLDQGLQFLIQYYNGEERAKGNILERFSAQQFPDLHSELNLSSLELGDSALYFCASSVSGTGGSETQYFGPGTRLLVL.

This clonotype qualifies as medium-sized. The chain is built from TRBV7-2 and TRBJ2-1; D may be TRBD2 (5 bases). V lost 3 bases to trimming and J lost 3 bases, with 9 bases between them. The germline V gene encodes CDR1 SGHTA and CDR2 FQGNSA. The CDR3 contains 14 residues. The CDR3 DNA follows: TGTGCCAGCAGCTTTCCGGGAAACTACAATGAGCAGTTCTTC. Its protein is CASSFPGNYNEQFF.

This clonotype was counted many times. V usage is TRBV7-8 and J usage is TRBJ1-2; D not certain. CDR1 and CDR2 from the germline V gene are SGHVS and FQNEAQ. Trimming pared 1 base from V and 4 bases from J, leaving 16 bases between. The CDR3 sequence is 16 residues long. The CDR3 DNA reads TGTGCCAGCAGCTTAGGCCTTGCGATGGCTTCCTATGGCTACACCTTC. Its translation: CASSLGLAMASYGYTF. Drawing the rest from reference TRBV7-8 and TRBJ1-2, the complete variable domain is GAGVSQSPRYKVAKRGQDVALRCDPISGHVSLFWYQQALGQGPEFLTYFQNEAQLDKSGLPSDRFFAERPEGSVSTLKIQRTQQEDSAVYLCASSLGLAMASYGYTFGSGTRLTVV.